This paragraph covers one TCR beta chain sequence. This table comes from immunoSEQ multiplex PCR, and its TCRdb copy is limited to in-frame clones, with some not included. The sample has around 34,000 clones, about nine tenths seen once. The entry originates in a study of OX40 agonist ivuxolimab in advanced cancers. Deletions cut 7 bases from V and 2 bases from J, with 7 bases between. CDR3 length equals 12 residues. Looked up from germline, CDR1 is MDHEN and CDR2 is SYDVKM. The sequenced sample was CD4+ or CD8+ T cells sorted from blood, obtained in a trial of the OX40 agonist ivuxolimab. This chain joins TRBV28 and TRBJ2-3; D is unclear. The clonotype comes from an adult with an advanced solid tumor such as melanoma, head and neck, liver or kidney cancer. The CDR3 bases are TGTGCCAGCACCCACGACACAGATACGCAGTATTTT. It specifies CASTHDTDTQYF.